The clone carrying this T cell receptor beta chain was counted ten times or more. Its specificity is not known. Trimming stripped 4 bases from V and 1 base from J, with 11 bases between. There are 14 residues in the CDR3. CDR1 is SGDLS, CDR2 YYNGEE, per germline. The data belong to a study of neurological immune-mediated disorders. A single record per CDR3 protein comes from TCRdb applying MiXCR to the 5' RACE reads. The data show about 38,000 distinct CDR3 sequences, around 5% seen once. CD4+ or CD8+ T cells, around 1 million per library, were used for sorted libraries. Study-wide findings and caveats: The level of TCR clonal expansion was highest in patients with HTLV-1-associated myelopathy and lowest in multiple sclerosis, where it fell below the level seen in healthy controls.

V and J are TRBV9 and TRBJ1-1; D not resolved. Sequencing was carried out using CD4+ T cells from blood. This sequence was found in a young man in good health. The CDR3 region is CASSPHETNTEAFF. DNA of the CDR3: TGTGCCAGCAGCCCACATGAGACGAACACTGAAGCTTTCTTT.